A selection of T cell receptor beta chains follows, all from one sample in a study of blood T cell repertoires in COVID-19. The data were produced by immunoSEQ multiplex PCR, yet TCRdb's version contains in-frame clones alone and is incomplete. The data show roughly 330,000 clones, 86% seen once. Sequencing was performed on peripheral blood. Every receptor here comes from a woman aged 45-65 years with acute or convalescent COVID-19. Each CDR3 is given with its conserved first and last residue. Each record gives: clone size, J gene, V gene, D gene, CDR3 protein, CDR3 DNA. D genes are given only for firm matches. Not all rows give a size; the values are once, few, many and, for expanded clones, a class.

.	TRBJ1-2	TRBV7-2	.	CASSLESGAGSYGYTF	TGTGCCAGCAGCTTAGAATCTGGGGCGGGATCCTATGGCTACACCTTC
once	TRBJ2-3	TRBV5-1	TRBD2	CASSLGAGGPTDTQYF	TGCGCCAGCAGCTTGGGGGCGGGAGGCCCCACAGATACGCAGTATTTT
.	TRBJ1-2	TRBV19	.	CASSIPAPEYGYTF	TGTGCCAGTAGTATACCCGCCCCCGAGTATGGCTACACCTTC
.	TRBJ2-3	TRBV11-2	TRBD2	CASSWVAGGTDTQYF	TGTGCCAGCAGCTGGGTAGCGGGAGGCACAGATACGCAGTATTTT
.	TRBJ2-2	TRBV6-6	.	CASTKSLSTGELFF	TGTGCCAGCACCAAGTCGTTGAGCACCGGGGAGCTGTTTTTT
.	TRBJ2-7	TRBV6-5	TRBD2	CASFPAGGPRNEQYF	TGTGCCAGTTTCCCAGCGGGAGGGCCTCGGAACGAGCAGTACTTC
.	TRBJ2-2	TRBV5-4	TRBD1	CASSFEQGAVGELFF	TGTGCCAGCAGCTTTGAACAGGGGGCAGTCGGGGAGCTGTTTTTT
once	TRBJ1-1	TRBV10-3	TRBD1	CASGQGVNTEAFF	TGTGCCAGCGGACAGGGTGTGAACACTGAAGCTTTCTTT
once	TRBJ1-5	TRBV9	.	CASSRHRASNQPQHF	TGTGCCAGCAGCAGGCACAGGGCTAGCAATCAGCCCCAGCATTTT
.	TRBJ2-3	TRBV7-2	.	CASSSPVRGTDTQYF	TGTGCCAGCAGCTCCCCCGTGCGGGGCACAGATACGCAGTATTTT
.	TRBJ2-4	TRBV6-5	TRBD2	CASSYASGRPNIQYF	TGTGCCAGCAGTTACGCTAGCGGGAGGCCAAACATTCAGTACTTC
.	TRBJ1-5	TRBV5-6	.	CASSYKPQIRRDNQPQHF	TGTGCCAGCAGCTACAAACCCCAAATCCGACGGGACAATCAGCCCCAGCATTTT
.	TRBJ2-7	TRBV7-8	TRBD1	CASSTYRGRLIHEQYF	TGTGCCAGCAGCACCTACAGGGGGCGGCTCATCCACGAGCAGTACTTC
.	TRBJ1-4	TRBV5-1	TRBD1	CASSAGQGATNEKLFF	TGCGCCAGCAGCGCCGGACAGGGTGCAACTAATGAAAAACTGTTTTTT
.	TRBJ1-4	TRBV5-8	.	CASSRASTNEKLFF	TGTGCCAGCAGCCGCGCTTCAACTAATGAAAAACTGTTTTTT
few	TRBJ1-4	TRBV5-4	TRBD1	CASSAGQNNEKLFF	TGTGCCAGCAGCGCGGGACAGAACAATGAAAAACTGTTTTTT
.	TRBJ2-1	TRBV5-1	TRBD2	CASSRSRTSVEHNEQFF	TGCGCCTCCTCCCGGTCACGGACTAGCGTCGAGCACAATGAGCAGTTCTTC
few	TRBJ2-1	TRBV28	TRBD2	CASSGDYYNEQFF	TGTGCCAGCAGTGGGGACTACTACAATGAGCAGTTCTTC
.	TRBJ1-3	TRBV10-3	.	CAISGALVGAIKNTIYF	TGTGCCATCAGTGGGGCTTTAGTGGGGGCCATTAAAAACACCATATATTTT
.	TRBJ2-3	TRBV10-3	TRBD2	CAIRQPGLAGVPDTQYF	TGTGCCATCAGACAACCGGGACTAGCGGGAGTACCAGATACGCAGTATTTT
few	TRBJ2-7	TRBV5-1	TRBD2	CASRSGNQYEQYF	TGCGCCAGCCGCAGCGGGAATCAATACGAGCAGTACTTC
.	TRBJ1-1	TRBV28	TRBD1	CASSRQGAGRNTEAFF	TGTGCCAGCAGTCGACAGGGGGCTGGTAGGAACACTGAAGCTTTCTTT
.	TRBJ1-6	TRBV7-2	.	CASSLGATLRSPLHF	TGTGCCAGCAGCTTAGGGGCGACACTTCGCTCACCCCTCCACTTT